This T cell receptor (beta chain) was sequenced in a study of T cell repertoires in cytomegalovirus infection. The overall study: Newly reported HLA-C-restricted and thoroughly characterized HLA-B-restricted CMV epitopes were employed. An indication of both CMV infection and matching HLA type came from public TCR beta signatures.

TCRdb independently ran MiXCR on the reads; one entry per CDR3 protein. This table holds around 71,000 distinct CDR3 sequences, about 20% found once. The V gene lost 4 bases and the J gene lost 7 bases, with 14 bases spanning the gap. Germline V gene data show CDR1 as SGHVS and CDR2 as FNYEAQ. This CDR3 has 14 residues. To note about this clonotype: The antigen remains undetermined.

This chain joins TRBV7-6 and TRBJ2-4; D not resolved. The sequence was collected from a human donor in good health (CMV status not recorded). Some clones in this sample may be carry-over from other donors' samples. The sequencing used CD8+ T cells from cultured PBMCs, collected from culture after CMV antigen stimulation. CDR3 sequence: CASSSPNRPNIQYF. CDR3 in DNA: TGTGCCAGCAGCTCCCCCAATAGGCCGAACATTCAGTACTTC.